The source of this T cell receptor (beta chain) is a study of post-analysis software for immune sequencing data. Study-level findings and limits: Five or six TRBV segments, TRBV5-6, TRBV5-1 and TRBV20-1 among them, were found more frequent in patients than controls. Co-batched samples clustered tightly together by F measure.

Looked up from germline, CDR1 is LGHNA and CDR2 is YNFKEQ. V dropped 3 bases and J dropped 11; count of bases not matched to a gene: 11. This CDR3 contains 14 residues. The authors incorporated unique molecular identifiers into the TCR beta cDNA libraries. TCRdb re-analysed the PCR reads in MiXCR, keeping a single row per CDR3 protein. The sample includes 350,000 to 450,000 distinct CDR3 sequences, more than 30% seen only once; the top ten take 7.6%. Concerning this clonotype itself: What it binds is not known.

The rearrangement uses TRBV4-2 and TRBJ2-3; the match to TRBD1 covers 7 bases. The TCR sequence derives from a girl aged 2 to 10 with multiple sclerosis. Material: blood. The CDR3 protein is CASSQGDRDPGQYF. CDR3 in DNA: TGTGCCAGCAGCCAGGGAGACAGGGACCCGGGGCAGTATTTT.